This TCR beta chain is drawn from a study of blood T cell repertoires in COVID-19. TCRdb's table, derived via immunoSEQ multiplex PCR, lists solely in-frame clones and lacks some. The table records tens of thousands of clones, approximately 87% of them present only once. V lost 0 bases and J 1 base, leaving 7 bases between the germline ends. Germline values: CDR1 SGDLS, CDR2 YYNGEE. The CDR3 spans 14 residues. This sequence was found in a human donor in a cohort sampled during active COVID-19. V gene TRBV9 combines with J gene TRBJ1-1, with a possible D match to TRBD1 (5 bases). Specimen: peripheral blood. The chain's CDR3 is CASSVGGENTEAFF. DNA of the CDR3: TGTGCCAGCAGCGTAGGGGGGGAGAACACTGAAGCTTTCTTT.